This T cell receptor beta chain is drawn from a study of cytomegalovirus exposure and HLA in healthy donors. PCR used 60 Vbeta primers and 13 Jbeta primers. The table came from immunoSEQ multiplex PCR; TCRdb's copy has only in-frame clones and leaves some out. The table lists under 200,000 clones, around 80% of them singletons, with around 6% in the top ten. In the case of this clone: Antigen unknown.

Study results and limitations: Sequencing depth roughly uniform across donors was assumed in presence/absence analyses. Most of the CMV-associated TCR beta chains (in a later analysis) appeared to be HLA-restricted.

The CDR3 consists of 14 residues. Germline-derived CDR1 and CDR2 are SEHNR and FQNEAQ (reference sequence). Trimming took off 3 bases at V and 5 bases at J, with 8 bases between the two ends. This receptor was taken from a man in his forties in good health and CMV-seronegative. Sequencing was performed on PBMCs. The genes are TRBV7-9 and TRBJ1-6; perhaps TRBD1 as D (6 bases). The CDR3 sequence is CASSLGQDNSPLHF. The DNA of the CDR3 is TGTGCCAGCAGCTTGGGACAAGATAATTCACCCCTCCACTTT.